A single sample gave rise to the 18 T cell receptor beta chains below, sequenced in a study of T cell responses to AZD1222 COVID-19 vaccine. Here immunoSEQ multiplex PCR was the method, and the copy in TCRdb shows in-frame clones only, minus some. The sample lists 150,000 to 200,000 clones; 80% to 90% were seen once. The sample consisted of peripheral blood, taken 28 days after the second AZD1222 dose. These receptors all stem from an adult who received the AZD1222 COVID-19 vaccine.

The chain links TRBV7-2 to TRBJ2-5; D is perhaps TRBD1 (5 bases). The V end was cut by 2 bases, the J end by 4 bases, with 14 bases between. This CDR3 has 15 residues. Germline values: CDR1 SGHTA, CDR2 FQGNSA. The CDR3 region is CASSLFESRGETQYF. Here the CDR3 DNA reads TGTGCCAGCAGCTTATTCGAGTCAAGGGGAGAGACCCAGTACTTC.

The chain's CDR3 is CASSPSETQYF. The CDR3 bases are TGTGCCAGCTCACCATCAGAGACCCAGTACTTC. The J gene is TRBJ2-5, the V gene TRBV18; unclear D gene. The length of the CDR3 is 11 residues. The germline gives CDR1 KGHSH, CDR2 LQKENI. V was shortened by 2 bases and J by 4 bases, with 2 bases between the two germline ends.

The V and J genes are TRBV5-4 and TRBJ2-3, with 9 nucleotides matching TRBD2. Germline V CDR1 and CDR2: SGHNT, YYREEE (reference sequence). V gave up 4 bases and J gave up 2 bases; unmatched junction bases: 8. The CDR3 contains 16 residues. CDR3 sequence (DNA): TGTGCCAGCAGCGCGGGACTAGCAGGATTCACAGATACGCAGTATTTT. As protein: CASSAGLAGFTDTQYF.

With respect to this clone: In the same sample, other DNA sequences code for this CDR3. The chain couples TRBV5-1 to TRBJ2-7, with D possibly TRBD1 on 6 matching bases. The germline CDR1 and CDR2 sequences are SGHRS and YFSETQ. Trimming took off 5 bases at V and 5 bases at J, with 14 bases between the two ends. This CDR3 is 13 amino acids long. The CDR3 is CASSLRSGDEQYF. The DNA of the CDR3 is TGCGCCAGCAGTCTACGATCAGGGGACGAGCAGTACTTC.

The V and J genes are TRBV9 and TRBJ2-3; D is ambiguous. Germline V gene sequence: CDR1 SGDLS, CDR2 YYNGEE. The CDR3 is made up of 17 amino acids. Trimming stripped 0 bases from V and 1 base from J, with 15 bases between. The DNA of the CDR3 is TGTGCCAGCAGCGTAGATATAAACCTAGGAGGCACAGATACGCAGTATTTT. It codes for CASSVDINLGGTDTQYF.

The rearrangement joins TRBV5-5 to TRBJ2-3; 8 positions agree with TRBD2. Germline V gene sequence: CDR1 SGHKS, CDR2 YYEKEE (reference sequence). V lost 5 bases and J lost 4; bases outside the gene matches: 6. This CDR3 has 14 residues. The CDR3 is CASSQGLVPDTQYF. CDR3 bases: TGTGCCAGCAGTCAGGGACTAGTCCCAGATACGCAGTATTTT.

The chain recombines TRBV5-1 with TRBJ1-4, with unresolved D. Trimming stripped 4 bases from V and 0 bases from J, with 4 bases between. Per the germline V gene, CDR1 is SGHRS and CDR2 is YFSETQ. The CDR3 runs to 13 residues. CDR3 residues: CASSGTTNEKLFF. Written as DNA, the CDR3 is TGCGCCAGCAGCGGGACAACTAATGAAAAACTGTTTTTT.

The chain has TRBV28 and TRBJ1-2, with D tentatively TRBD1 (6 bases). Germline CDR1 and CDR2: MDHEN and SYDVKM. V shed 8 bases and J shed 8 bases, with 18 bases lying between them. The CDR3 totals 13 residues. In nucleotides, the CDR3 is TGTGCCAGCGGATCCAGGGGCCGCAAAGGCTACACCTTC. Translation gives CASGSRGRKGYTF.

The chain employs TRBV19 and TRBJ1-6; D is unresolved. This CDR3 is 15 amino acids long. The V gene's germline CDR1 is LNHDA and CDR2 SQIVND (reference sequence). Deletions cut 2 bases from V and 9 bases from J, with 14 bases between. The CDR3 bases are TGTGCCAGTAGTATAAGTTCCCGACGTGGTTCACCCCTCCACTTT. Its protein is CASSISSRRGSPLHF.

The gene calls are TRBV5-1 and TRBJ2-7, with TRBD1 identical over 9 bases. CDR3 length: 14 residues. Germline CDR1 SGHRS, CDR2 YFSETQ. The ends lost 2 bases at V and 5 bases at J; junction bases unmatched: 5. This chain's CDR3 is CASSFGTGRDEQYF. The CDR3 coding sequence is TGCGCCAGCAGCTTTGGGACAGGGAGGGACGAGCAGTACTTC.

This clone was seen just once. This chain uses TRBV4-1 with TRBJ1-1, with unresolved D. V was trimmed by 0 bases and J by 7 bases, leaving 12 bases between them. CDR1 MGHRA and CDR2 YSYEKL come from the germline V gene. The CDR3 length is 14 residues. The CDR3 loop reads CASSQEGNRIEAFF. The CDR3 DNA reads TGCGCCAGCAGCCAAGAGGGGAATCGGATTGAAGCTTTCTTT.

The chain joins TRBV11-2 to TRBJ1-2, with D perhaps TRBD1 (5 bases). The CDR3 covers 13 residues. From germline, CDR1 is SGHAT and CDR2 FQNNGV. Trimming cost V 3 bases and J 4 bases, with 9 bases left between them. This CDR3 reads CASSLTESYGYTF. DNA for the CDR3: TGTGCCAGCAGCTTGACAGAAAGCTATGGCTACACCTTC.

V is TRBV10-3 and J is TRBJ1-4; D may be TRBD1 (5 bases). The germline V and J ends were trimmed by 5 bases and 8 bases, with 12 bases remaining between them. The germline V gene encodes CDR1 ENHRY and CDR2 SYGVKD. CDR3 size: 13 residues. The CDR3: CAISPQRGEKLFF. CDR3 DNA sequence: TGTGCCATCAGTCCCCAACGGGGGGAAAAACTGTTTTTT.

This clone was picked up a small number of times. The chain carries TRBV6-5 and TRBJ1-1, with 9 bases lining up with TRBD1. The CDR3 covers 12 residues. Germline loops: CDR1 MNHEY, CDR2 SVGAGI. The junction had 2 bases not matched to a gene; V was cut back by 6 bases and J by 6 bases. DNA for the CDR3: TGTGCCAGCAGACGGACAGGGGCTGAAGCTTTCTTT. It yields the protein CASRRTGAEAFF.

This clone appeared a single time. CDR3 DNA sequence: TGCGCCAGCAGTGAGTCGGAGCGGGGACAGACAGATACGCAGTATTTT. This translates into CASSESERGQTDTQYF. The chain joins TRBV10-1 to TRBJ2-3; tentatively, D is TRBD1 or TRBD2 (7 bases each). The CDR3 is 16 residues long. Trimming took 0 bases from V and 3 from J, leaving 13 bases between them. Germline V CDR1 and CDR2: WNHNN, SYGVQD (reference sequence).

V usage is TRBV7-2 and J usage is TRBJ2-5, with D unclear. The CDR3 has 11 residues. V was trimmed by 5 bases and J by 5 bases, leaving 6 bases between them. The germline V gene encodes CDR1 SGHTA and CDR2 FQGNSA. For the CDR3, the DNA is TGTGCCAGCAGCGCTAGGGAGACCCAGTACTTC. Protein: CASSARETQYF.

The chain is built from TRBV28 and TRBJ2-7; D ambiguous. V was cut by 8 bases and J by 1 base, with 6 bases left in between. The CDR3 has 11 residues. Germline loops: CDR1 MDHEN, CDR2 SYDVKM. The CDR3 DNA sequence: TGTGCCAGCGTCAGGTCCTACGAGCAGTACTTC. This sequence encodes CASVRSYEQYF.

The chain is built from TRBV18 and TRBJ1-2; 7 nucleotides match TRBD1. Looked up from germline, CDR1 is KGHSH and CDR2 is LQKENI. The CDR3 is 14 amino acids. J lost 7 bases, V lost 2 bases, and 7 bases had no gene match. The CDR3 region is CASSPIEGAGGYTF. CDR3 nucleotide sequence: TGTGCCAGCTCACCAATCGAGGGGGCCGGTGGCTACACCTTC.